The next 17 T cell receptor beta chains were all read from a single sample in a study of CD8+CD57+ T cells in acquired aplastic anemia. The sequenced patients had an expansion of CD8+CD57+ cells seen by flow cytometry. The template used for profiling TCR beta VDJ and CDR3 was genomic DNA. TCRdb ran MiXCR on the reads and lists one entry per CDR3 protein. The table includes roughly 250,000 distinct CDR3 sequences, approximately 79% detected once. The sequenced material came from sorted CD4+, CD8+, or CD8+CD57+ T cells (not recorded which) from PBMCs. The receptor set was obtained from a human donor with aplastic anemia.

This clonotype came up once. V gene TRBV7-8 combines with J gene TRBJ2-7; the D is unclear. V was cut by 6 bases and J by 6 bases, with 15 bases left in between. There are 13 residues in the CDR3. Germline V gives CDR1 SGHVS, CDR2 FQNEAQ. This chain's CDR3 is CASSTFGGSEQYF. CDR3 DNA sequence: TGTGCCAGCAGTACCTTCGGCGGTTCCGAGCAGTACTTC. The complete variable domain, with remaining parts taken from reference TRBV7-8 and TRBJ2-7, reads GAGVSQSPRYKVAKRGQDVALRCDPISGHVSLFWYQQALGQGPEFLTYFQNEAQLDKSGLPSDRFFAERPEGSVSTLKIQRTQQEDSAVYLCASSTFGGSEQYFGPGTRLTVT.

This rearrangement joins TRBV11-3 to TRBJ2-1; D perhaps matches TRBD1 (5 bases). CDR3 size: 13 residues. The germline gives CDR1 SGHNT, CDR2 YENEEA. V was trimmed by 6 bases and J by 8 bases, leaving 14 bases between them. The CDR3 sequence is CASSDEVTDEQFF. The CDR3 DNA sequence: TGTGCCAGCAGTGATGAGGTGACAGATGAGCAGTTCTTC. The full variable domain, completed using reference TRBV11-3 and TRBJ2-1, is EAGVVQSPRYKIIEKKQPVAFWCNPISGHNTLYWYLQNLGQGPELLIRYENEEAVDDSQLPKDRFSAERLKGVDSTLKIQPAELGDSAVYLCASSDEVTDEQFFGPGTRLTVL.

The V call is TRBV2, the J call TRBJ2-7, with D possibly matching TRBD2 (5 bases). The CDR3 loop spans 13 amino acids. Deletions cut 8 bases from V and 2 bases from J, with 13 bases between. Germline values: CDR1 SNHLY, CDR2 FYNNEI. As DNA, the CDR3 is TGTGCCAGCGCCACTACTAGGACCTACGAGCAGTACTTC. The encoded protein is CASATTRTYEQYF.

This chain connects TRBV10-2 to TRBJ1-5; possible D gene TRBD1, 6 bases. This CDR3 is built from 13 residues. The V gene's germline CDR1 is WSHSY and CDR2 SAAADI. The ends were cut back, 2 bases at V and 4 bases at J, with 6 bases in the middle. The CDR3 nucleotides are TGCGCCAGCAGTGAGACAGGGAATCAGCCCCAGCATTTT. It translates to CASSETGNQPQHF.

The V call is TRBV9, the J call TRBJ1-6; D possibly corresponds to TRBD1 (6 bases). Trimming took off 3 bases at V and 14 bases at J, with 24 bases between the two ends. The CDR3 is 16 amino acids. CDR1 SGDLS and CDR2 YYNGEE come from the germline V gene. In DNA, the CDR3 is TGTGCCAGCAGCGAGTGGTGGACAGATTACACCGGGGCCCTCCACTTT. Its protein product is CASSEWWTDYTGALHF.

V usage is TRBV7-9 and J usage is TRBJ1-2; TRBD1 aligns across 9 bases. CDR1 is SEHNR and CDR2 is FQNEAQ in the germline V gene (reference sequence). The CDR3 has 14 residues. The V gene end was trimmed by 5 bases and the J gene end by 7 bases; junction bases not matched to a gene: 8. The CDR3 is CASSDRDRVRGYTF. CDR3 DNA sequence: TGTGCCAGCAGCGACCGGGACAGGGTACGTGGCTACACCTTC.

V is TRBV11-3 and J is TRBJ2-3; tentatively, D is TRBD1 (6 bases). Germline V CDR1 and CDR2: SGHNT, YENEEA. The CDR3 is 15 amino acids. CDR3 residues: CAGSVGGRSTDTQYF. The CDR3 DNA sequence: TGTGCTGGCAGCGTAGGGGGACGGAGCACAGATACGCAGTATTTT.

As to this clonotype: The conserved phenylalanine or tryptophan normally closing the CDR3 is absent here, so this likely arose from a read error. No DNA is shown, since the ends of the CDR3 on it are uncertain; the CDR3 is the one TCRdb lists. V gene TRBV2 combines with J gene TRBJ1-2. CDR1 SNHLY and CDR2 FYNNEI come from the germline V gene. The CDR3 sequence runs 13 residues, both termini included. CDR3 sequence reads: CASSQGLAGGVTS.

CDR3 coding DNA: TGTGCCAGTAGTATAGCTAGCGGCTTAAGTGGCGGGGGGGCAGATGAGCAGTTCTTC. Translating it yields CASSIASGLSGGGADEQFF. J is TRBJ2-1 and V is TRBV19; 9 positions agree with TRBD2. V dropped 1 base and J dropped 8; count of bases not matched to a gene: 18. The germline V gene has CDR1 LNHDA and CDR2 SQIVND (reference sequence). This CDR3 is built from 19 residues.

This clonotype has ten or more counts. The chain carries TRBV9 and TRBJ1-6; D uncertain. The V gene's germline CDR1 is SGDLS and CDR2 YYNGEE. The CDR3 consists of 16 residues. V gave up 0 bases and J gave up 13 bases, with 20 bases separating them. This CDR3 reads CASSVGSDTQYFPLHF. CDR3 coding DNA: TGTGCCAGCAGCGTAGGGTCAGATACGCAGTATTTTCCCCTCCACTTT.

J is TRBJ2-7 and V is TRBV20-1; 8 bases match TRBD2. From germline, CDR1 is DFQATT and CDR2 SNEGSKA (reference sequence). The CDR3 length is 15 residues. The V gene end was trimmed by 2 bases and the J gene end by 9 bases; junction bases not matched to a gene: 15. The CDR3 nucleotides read TGCAGTGCTAGATCCATAGCGGGGCCCACAGATACGCAGTACGTC. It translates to CSARSIAGPTDTQYV.

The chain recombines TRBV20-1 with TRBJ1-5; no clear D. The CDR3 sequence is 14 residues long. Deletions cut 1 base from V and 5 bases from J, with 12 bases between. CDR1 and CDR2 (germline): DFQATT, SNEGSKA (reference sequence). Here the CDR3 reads CSARVGPVDQPQHF. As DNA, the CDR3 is TGCAGTGCTAGAGTCGGGCCAGTCGATCAGCCCCAGCATTTT.

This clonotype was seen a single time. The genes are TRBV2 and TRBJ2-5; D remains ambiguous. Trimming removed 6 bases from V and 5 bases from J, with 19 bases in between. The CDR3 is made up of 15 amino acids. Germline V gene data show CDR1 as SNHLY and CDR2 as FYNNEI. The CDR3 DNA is TGTGCCAGCAGCTTAGGCCGGATCCCAAAGGAGACCCAGTACTTC. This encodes CASSLGRIPKETQYF.

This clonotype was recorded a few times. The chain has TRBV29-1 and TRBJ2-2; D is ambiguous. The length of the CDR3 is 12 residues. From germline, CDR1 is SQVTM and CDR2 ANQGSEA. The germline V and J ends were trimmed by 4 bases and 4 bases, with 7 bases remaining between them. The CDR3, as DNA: TGCAGCGTTGGACTCTTCACCGGGGAGCTGTTTTTT. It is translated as CSVGLFTGELFF.

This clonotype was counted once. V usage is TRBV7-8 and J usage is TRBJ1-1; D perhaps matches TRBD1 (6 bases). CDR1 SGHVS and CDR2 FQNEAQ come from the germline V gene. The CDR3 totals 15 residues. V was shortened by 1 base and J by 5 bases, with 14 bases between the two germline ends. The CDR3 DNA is TGTGCCAGCAGCTTAGATCTGGAAGGGACAACTGAAGCTTTCTTT. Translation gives CASSLDLEGTTEAFF.

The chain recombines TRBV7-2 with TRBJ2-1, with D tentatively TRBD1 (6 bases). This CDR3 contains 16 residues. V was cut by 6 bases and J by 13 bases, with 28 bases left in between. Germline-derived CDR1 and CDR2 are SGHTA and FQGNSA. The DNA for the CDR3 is TGTGCCAGCAGTTTCTCGGACAGCCGGACGCCGCAGGTCCAGTTCTTC. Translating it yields CASSFSDSRTPQVQFF.

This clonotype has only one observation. DNA for the CDR3: TGTGCCAGCAGTGAGTCAGGCGGCAATCAGCCCCAGCATTTT. It specifies CASSESGGNQPQHF. The V gene is TRBV6-1, the J gene TRBJ1-5; D is unclear. V was cut by 3 bases and J by 2 bases, with 8 bases left in between. The germline CDR1 and CDR2 sequences are MNHNS and SASEGT. The CDR3 is made up of 14 amino acids.